Detailed here is one TCR beta chain. Its antigen is not identified. The data were obtained in a study of blood T cells in healthy people across ages. The V and J ends lost 1 base and 6 bases respectively, with 10 bases between them. CDR3 length: 14 amino acids. Germline lookup yields CDR1 SGHTA and CDR2 FQGTGA. Study-level results: Roughly linearly, TCR beta diversity per million T cells fell as age increased.

Next came a second PCR, run for 7 to 11 cycles, which used a sample-barcoded 5' primer along with a J-beta primer mix. Via MiXCR, TCRdb re-called the 5' RACE reads, giving one row per CDR3 protein. The data hold about 1.1 million distinct CDR3 sequences, with about two fifths observed a single time. Source material: blood. The rearrangement links TRBV7-3 to TRBJ1-5; a possible D gene is TRBD1 (6 bases). This clonotype was sampled from a young man in good health. Written as DNA, the CDR3 is TGTGCCAGCAGCTTAAATGGACAGAGTCAGCCCCAGCATTTT. Residues: CASSLNGQSQPQHF.